The present T cell receptor beta chain was sequenced within a study of tumor-infiltrating lymphocytes in oesophageal squamous cell carcinoma. The length of the CDR3 is 17 residues. Between the trimmed V and J ends, which lost 2 bases and 7 bases, there was a span of 23 bases. Germline V gene sequence: CDR1 SGHNT, CDR2 YENEEA. TCRdb re-called the PCR reads through MiXCR, storing one row per CDR3 protein. The sample consists of about 20,000 distinct CDR3 sequences, roughly two fifths of them appearing once. Sequencing input: esophageal tumor tissue. This TCR was recovered from a male donor with esophageal squamous cell carcinoma. The chain recombines TRBV11-3 with TRBJ1-2; D uncertain. In DNA form, the CDR3 reads TGTGCCAGCAGCTTAACCGGGCTTGTCTCGCGAGGATTTGGCTACACCTTC. It is translated as CASSLTGLVSRGFGYTF.